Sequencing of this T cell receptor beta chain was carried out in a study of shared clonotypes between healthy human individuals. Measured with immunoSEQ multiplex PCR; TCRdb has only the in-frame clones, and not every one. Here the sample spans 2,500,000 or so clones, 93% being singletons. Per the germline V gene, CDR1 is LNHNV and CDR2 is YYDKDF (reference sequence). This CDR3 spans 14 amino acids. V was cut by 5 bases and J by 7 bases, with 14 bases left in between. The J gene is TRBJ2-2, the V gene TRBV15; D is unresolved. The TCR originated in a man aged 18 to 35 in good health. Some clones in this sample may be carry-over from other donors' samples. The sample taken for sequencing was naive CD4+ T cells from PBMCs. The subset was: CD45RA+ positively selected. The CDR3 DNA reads TGTGCCACCAGCCTACGACGATCTGGCGGGGAGCTGTTTTTT. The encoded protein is CATSLRRSGGELFF.